Detailed here is one T cell receptor (beta chain). This clonotype was detected a few times. Its antigen is unknown. No base quality information exists; no much larger clone differs at one position. TCRdb shows the sequencer as Illumina HiSeq 1500. TCRdb reanalyzed the raw reads on its own, using fastp at Q25 for trimming and MiXCR for clone calling, and kept in-frame beta chains. A single entry per CDR3 protein holds the most common genes and DNA from its merged rows. The sample profile shows approximately 1,000,000 distinct CDR3 sequences; 30% to 40% of them were found once. The biggest ten clones account for around an eighth of the sample. The label giving this sample's treatment or condition can be read as: in vitro stimulation with specific CMV peptide epitopes to enrich CMV-specific T cells. This entry is derived from a study of T cell repertoires in cytomegalovirus infection (dated by TCRdb to between 2018 and 2021). In terms of the full investigation: Peptide stimulations targeted recently identified HLA-C-restricted CMV epitopes, whose presentation resists viral immunomodulation, together with well-studied HLA-B-restricted epitopes. Donor HLA type was relevant to the analysis, as public TCR beta signatures indicated carriage of CMV infection together with the matching HLA type.

From cysteine to phenylalanine, the CDR3 is 16 amino acids long. The kept DNA is CDR3 alone, 48 bases in frame from the first base. From V the trimming removes 8 bases and from J it removes 0 bases, while the gene matches leave 10 bases of the junction unaccounted for. CDR1 and CDR2, per the germline V gene, are SNHLY and FYNNEI. Broad study findings and their caveats: Carriers of CMV infection plus the relevant HLA type were discriminated by the cumulative frequency of public TCR beta family members in the study cohort and in an independent approximately 360-donor cohort. In the ex vivo response, HLA-C-restricted CMV-specific TCR beta clonotypes were dominant, and in two of eight donors the single most frequent clonotype came from this HLA-C-restricted group.

Recombination linked TRBV2 to TRBJ2-3; TRBD2 matches 8 bases in the middle. The specimen comprised cultured CD8+ T cells from PBMCs, sampled from culture after CMV antigen stimulation. The TCR comes from a human donor in good health (CMV status not recorded). Some clones in this sample may be carry-over from other donors' samples. At the DNA level, the sequence is TGTGCCAGCCTGACTAGCGAATCCTCTAGCACAGATACGCAGTATTTT. It codes for CASLTSESSSTDTQYF.